This T cell receptor beta chain was sequenced in a study of T cell responses to AZD1222 COVID-19 vaccine. The assay was immunoSEQ multiplex PCR, and TCRdb's table has in-frame clones only and misses some. The sample has approximately 100,000 clones, around 87% seen once. This TCR derives from an adult who received the AZD1222 COVID-19 vaccine. Sample: peripheral blood, taken 28 days after the second AZD1222 dose.

The CDR3: CASSQDNQGSDQYF. CDR3 DNA: TGCGCCAGCAGCCAAGATAACCAGGGGTCGGACCAGTACTTC. The chain has TRBV4-3 and TRBJ2-5; D possibly corresponds to TRBD1 (6 bases). The CDR3 covers 14 residues. V lost 0 bases and J lost 10, with 15 bases in between. Germline loops: CDR1 LGHNA, CDR2 YSLEER.